Below, 30 T cell receptor beta chains from the same sample are listed, as sequenced in a study of blood T cell repertoires in COVID-19. TCRdb keeps only in-frame clones here, not all; method: immunoSEQ multiplex PCR. The profile shows some 200,000 clones, approximately 89% of them singletons. Sequencing was done on a sample of peripheral blood. These receptors all stem from a woman in her sixties with acute or convalescent COVID-19.

The chain joins TRBV19 to TRBJ2-5; D is perhaps TRBD1 (7 bases). The CDR3 is made up of 15 amino acids. Between the trimmed V and J ends, which lost 6 bases and 4 bases, there was a span of 18 bases. The germline V gene encodes CDR1 LNHDA and CDR2 SQIVND (reference sequence). The CDR3 here is CASSSQGGAGETQYF. DNA of the CDR3: TGTGCCAGTAGCTCTCAGGGGGGAGCGGGAGAGACCCAGTACTTC.

The chain couples TRBV12-1 to TRBJ2-7; the D call in the table, TRBD2, was not verified against the DNA. TRBV12-1 is listed as a pseudogene. The CDR3 extends over 18 amino acids. For the CDR3, the DNA is TGTGCCAGCAGCTTTGGGGGACTAGCGGGAGCCTTCTCCTACGAGCAGTACGTC. Translated, it gives CASSFGGLAGAFSYEQYV.

This clone appeared once. V usage is TRBV6-6 and J usage is TRBJ2-1; 9 bases agree with TRBD2. The germline CDR1 and CDR2 sequences are MNHNY and SVGAGI (reference sequence). J was trimmed by 9 bases and V by 7 bases; bases with no gene match: 10. This CDR3 has 14 amino acids. The CDR3, as DNA: TGTGCCAGCACCGAGAGCGGGAGGCACGGTGAGCAGTTCTTC. Its translation: CASTESGRHGEQFF.

This clone was counted between two and nine times. The chain carries TRBV9 and TRBJ2-1, with 10 bases lining up with TRBD2. The CDR3 extends over 15 amino acids. Germline V gene sequence: CDR1 SGDLS, CDR2 YYNGEE. V shed 4 bases and J 5 bases; nucleotides not matched to a gene: 6. This CDR3 reads CASSSRLAGDNEQFF. The CDR3 DNA reads TGTGCCAGCAGCTCCCGGCTAGCGGGAGACAATGAGCAGTTCTTC.

V gene TRBV11-2 combines with J gene TRBJ1-1; D not resolved. Trimming took off 4 bases at V and 3 bases at J, with 12 bases between the two ends. The V gene's germline CDR1 is SGHAT and CDR2 FQNNGV. CDR3 length equals 14 residues. In nucleotides, the CDR3 is TGTGCCAGCAGCTCCTCCCTGTCCTACACTGAAGCTTTCTTT. It yields the protein CASSSSLSYTEAFF.

This clone was recorded only once. The V call is TRBV19, the J call TRBJ2-1; 10 bases match TRBD2. Germline V gene sequence: CDR1 LNHDA, CDR2 SQIVND (reference sequence). V gave up 9 bases and J gave up 6 bases; unmatched junction bases: 8. CDR3 length: 14 residues. The CDR3 protein is CASNRLAGFNEQFF. CDR3 sequence (DNA): TGTGCCAGCAACCGACTAGCGGGCTTCAATGAGCAGTTCTTC. The full variable domain, rest sourced from reference TRBV19 and TRBJ2-1, is DGGITQSPKYLFRKEGQNVTLSCEQNLNHDAMYWYRQDPGQGLRLIYYSQIVNDFQKGDIAEGYSVSREKKESFPLTVTSAQKNPTAFYLCASNRLAGFNEQFFGPGTRLTVL.

This clone showed up just once. This rearrangement joins TRBV6-1 to TRBJ2-3; TRBD2 aligns across 10 bases. The CDR3 runs 17 residues. V was clipped by 2 bases and J by 8 bases; unmatched bases: 13. CDR1 and CDR2 from the germline V gene are MNHNS and SASEGT. The CDR3 region is CASSEISGRAGGPTQYF. DNA of the CDR3: TGTGCCAGCAGTGAAATCTCGGGGAGAGCGGGAGGGCCTACGCAGTATTTT.

The chain couples TRBV19 to TRBJ1-5; 8 nucleotides line up with TRBD1. This CDR3 contains 16 residues. Germline trimming cut 4 bases from V and 4 bases from J; bases unmatched to any gene: 9. Germline V gene lookup returns CDR1 LNHDA and CDR2 SQIVND (reference sequence). The CDR3 sequence is CASSTGQGILNQPQHF. In DNA, the CDR3 is TGTGCCAGTAGTACCGGACAGGGCATCCTTAATCAGCCCCAGCATTTT. Complete variable domain (other parts from reference TRBV19 and TRBJ1-5): DGGITQSPKYLFRKEGQNVTLSCEQNLNHDAMYWYRQDPGQGLRLIYYSQIVNDFQKGDIAEGYSVSREKKESFPLTVTSAQKNPTAFYLCASSTGQGILNQPQHFGDGTRLSIL.

The genes are TRBV12-3 or TRBV12-4 and TRBJ1-2, with a possible D match to TRBD1 (5 bases). The CDR3 has 12 amino acids. V was cut by 6 bases and J by 4 bases, with 9 bases left in between. The CDR3 protein is CASSRGFYGYTF. In DNA, the CDR3 is TGTGCCAGCAGCCGGGGGTTCTATGGCTACACCTTC.

The rearrangement joins TRBV7-3 to TRBJ1-2; weak D call: TRBD1 (5 bases). Germline CDR1 and CDR2: SGHTA and FQGTGA. V was shortened by 1 base and J by 8 bases, with 14 bases between the two germline ends. CDR3 length: 14 amino acids. CDR3 DNA: TGTGCCAGCAGCTTAAACGGCGGGGGTGAGGGCTACACCTTC. It encodes CASSLNGGGEGYTF.

J is TRBJ1-1 and V is TRBV6-5, with TRBD1 matching over 7 bases. CDR1 MNHEY and CDR2 SVGAGI come from the germline V gene. V was clipped by 2 bases and J by 3 bases; unmatched bases: 3. The CDR3 loop spans 14 amino acids. CDR3 sequence: CASSYRGRDTEAFF. CDR3 sequence (DNA): TGTGCCAGCAGTTACAGGGGGCGGGACACTGAAGCTTTCTTT.

The chain recombines TRBV29-1 with TRBJ1-1, with D perhaps TRBD1 (6 bases). Germline loops: CDR1 SQVTM, CDR2 ANQGSEA. V lost 6 bases and J lost 2, with 19 bases in between. The CDR3 has 15 residues. CDR3 in amino acids: CSVTKRPGQNTEAFF. The CDR3, as DNA: TGCAGCGTGACGAAGCGGCCGGGACAAAACACTGAAGCTTTCTTT.

This chain uses TRBV3-1 (or the pseudogene TRBV3-2) with TRBJ2-3; TRBD2 aligns across 7 bases. Per germline, CDR1 LGHDT and CDR2 YNNKEL (reference sequence). This CDR3 has 15 amino acids. V shed 2 bases and J 4 bases; nucleotides not matched to a gene: 6. CDR3 DNA sequence: TGTGCCAGCAGCCAATATGGGGGAGGGCCAGATACGCAGTATTTT. Amino acid sequence: CASSQYGGGPDTQYF.

This CDR3 reads CASSQEAVENTEAFF. In nucleotides, the CDR3 is TGCGCCAGCAGCCAAGAAGCGGTAGAGAACACTGAAGCTTTCTTT. The chain recombines TRBV4-1 with TRBJ1-1; D unresolved. CDR1 and CDR2 (germline): MGHRA, YSYEKL. V lost 0 bases and J 1 base, leaving 9 bases between the germline ends. This CDR3 has 15 residues.

The rearrangement joins TRBV7-8 to TRBJ1-5; 10 bases agree with TRBD1. Germline assignment: CDR1 SGHVS and CDR2 FQNEAQ. This CDR3 is 16 amino acids long. J gave up 2 bases and V 5 bases, and 6 bases lay outside the gene matches. The CDR3 sequence is CASSPSGTGGNQPQHF. CDR3 in DNA: TGTGCCAGCAGCCCCTCCGGGACAGGGGGCAATCAGCCCCAGCATTTT.

The chain carries TRBV9 and TRBJ1-6; the match to TRBD1 covers 7 bases. The CDR3 is 13 amino acids. Germline V lookup: CDR1 SGDLS, CDR2 YYNGEE. J lost 6 bases, V lost 6 bases, and 3 bases had no gene match. The DNA of the CDR3 is TGTGCCAGCACGGGACAGCCTAATTCACCCCTCCACTTT. This encodes CASTGQPNSPLHF.

The rearrangement links TRBV30 to TRBJ2-2, with 8 bases identical to TRBD2. V lost 7 bases and J lost 1; bases outside the gene matches: 5. This CDR3 is built from 14 residues. From germline, CDR1 is GTSNPN and CDR2 SVGIG (reference sequence). CDR3 nucleotides: TGTGCCTTCCTCCGGGAGGGGAACACCGGGGAGCTGTTTTTT. This translates into CAFLREGNTGELFF.

V usage is TRBV5-1 and J usage is TRBJ1-4, with D perhaps matching TRBD1 (6 bases). This CDR3 has 15 amino acids. V lost 4 bases and J lost 0, with 10 bases in between. Germline assignment: CDR1 SGHRS and CDR2 YFSETQ. The CDR3 loop reads CASSPQGTTNEKLFF. For the CDR3, the DNA is TGCGCCAGCAGCCCACAGGGAACAACTAATGAAAAACTGTTTTTT.

J is TRBJ1-2 and V is TRBV18, with TRBD1 matching 8 bases. Germline V lookup: CDR1 KGHSH, CDR2 LQKENI. The CDR3 consists of 16 residues. The V segment lost 6 bases and the J segment 3 bases; nucleotides outside the gene matches: 12. The CDR3 sequence: CASSHGQGPLDYGYTF. The CDR3 coding sequence is TGTGCCAGCTCGCACGGACAGGGCCCTTTAGACTATGGCTACACCTTC.

The chain is built from TRBV2 and TRBJ2-7; 9 nucleotides agree with TRBD1. The CDR3 runs 16 residues. In germline, CDR1 is SNHLY, CDR2 FYNNEI. After removal of 7 bases from V and 5 bases from J, the junction contained 15 bases not matched to a gene. CDR3 in amino acids: CASNAPKGTGFNEQYV. The CDR3 DNA reads as TGTGCCAGCAACGCCCCAAAGGGGACAGGGTTTAACGAGCAGTACGTC.

J is TRBJ2-6 and V is TRBV18; TRBD2 might be the D (5 bases). Germline V CDR1 and CDR2: KGHSH, LQKENI. Between the trimmed V and J ends, which lost 6 bases and 4 bases, there was a span of 13 bases. This CDR3 has 15 amino acids. CDR3 DNA sequence: TGTGCCAGCTCCCCCGGGATTACCGGGGCCAACGTCCTGACTTTC. Translated: CASSPGITGANVLTF.

This chain joins TRBV7-3 and TRBJ1-1; weak D call: TRBD1 (6 bases). Trimming removed 5 bases at V and 0 bases at J, with 16 bases between. Germline-derived CDR1 and CDR2 are SGHTA and FQGTGA. This CDR3 has 16 residues. In nucleotides, the CDR3 is TGTGCCAGCAGCCCCAAGGGAGGGGGGCTGAACACTGAAGCTTTCTTT. This translates into CASSPKGGGLNTEAFF. The entire variable domain, with the rest obtained from reference TRBV7-3 and TRBJ1-1, is as follows: GAGVSQTPSNKVTEKGKYVELRCDPISGHTALYWYRQSLGQGPEFLIYFQGTGAADDSGLPNDRFFAVRPEGSVSTLKIQRTERGDSAVYLCASSPKGGGLNTEAFFGQGTRLTVV.

The chain couples TRBV3-1 (or the pseudogene TRBV3-2) to TRBJ2-2; weak D call: TRBD2 (6 bases). V was cut by 1 base and J by 1 base, with 7 bases left in between. The CDR3 spans 15 residues. Germline CDR1 is LGHDT and CDR2 is YNNKEL (reference sequence). In DNA form, the CDR3 reads TGTGCCAGCAGCCAAGTTAGCGGGAACACCGGGGAGCTGTTTTTT. Translating gives CASSQVSGNTGELFF.

J is TRBJ1-2 and V is TRBV28, with D unresolved. In germline, CDR1 is MDHEN, CDR2 SYDVKM. Between the trimmed V and J ends, which lost 5 bases and 3 bases, there was a span of 13 bases. CDR3 size: 14 residues. The CDR3 DNA reads TGTGCCAGCAGTCCCCTGTTCGAGGACTATGGCTACACCTTC. Its translation is CASSPLFEDYGYTF.

This clone occurred once. This rearrangement joins TRBV7-3 to TRBJ1-4; weak D call: TRBD1 (6 bases). The germline CDR1 and CDR2 sequences are SGHTA and FQGTGA. V lost 5 bases and J 3 bases, leaving 13 bases between the germline ends. The CDR3 spans 15 residues. CDR3 loop: CASSPTGMANEKLFF. The CDR3 DNA reads as TGTGCCAGCAGCCCAACAGGGATGGCTAATGAAAAACTGTTTTTT.

J is TRBJ2-1 and V is TRBV27; 13 nucleotides match TRBD2. This CDR3 has 15 residues. Losses at the gene ends were 0 bases for V and 13 bases for J; bases not matched to a gene: 6. Germline V gene data show CDR1 as MNHEY and CDR2 as SMNVEV (reference sequence). The CDR3 loop reads CASSLSMTSGRIQFF. The CDR3 nucleotides are TGTGCCAGCAGTTTATCGATGACTAGCGGGAGGATTCAGTTCTTC.

The chain carries TRBV29-1 and TRBJ1-2; 8 positions agree with TRBD1. V gave up 7 bases and J gave up 2 bases; unmatched junction bases: 6. Germline CDR1 and CDR2: SQVTM and ANQGSEA. The CDR3 contains 13 residues. CDR3 residues: CSGTRDRNYGYTF. In DNA, the CDR3 is TGCAGCGGTACTCGGGACAGGAACTATGGCTACACCTTC.

The CDR3 DNA is TGCGCCAGCAGAGGACAGGGGATCGATGAGCAGTTCTTC. It specifies CASRGQGIDEQFF. V is TRBV23-1 and J is TRBJ2-1; 9 bases fit TRBD1. TRBV23-1 has ORF status, its function being uncertain. The V gene end was trimmed by 6 bases and the J gene end by 8 bases; junction bases not matched to a gene: 5. The CDR3 consists of 13 residues.

J is TRBJ2-1 and V is TRBV11-3; D may be TRBD2 (5 bases). Trimming took off 5 bases at V and 0 bases at J, with 14 bases between the two ends. From germline, CDR1 is SGHNT and CDR2 YENEEA. The length of the CDR3 is 16 residues. CDR3 nucleotide sequence: TGTGCCAGCAGCGAGGGCCCGACCGGCTCCTACAATGAGCAGTTCTTC. Encoded protein: CASSEGPTGSYNEQFF. The whole variable domain, remainder taken from reference TRBV11-3 and TRBJ2-1, is EAGVVQSPRYKIIEKKQPVAFWCNPISGHNTLYWYLQNLGQGPELLIRYENEEAVDDSQLPKDRFSAERLKGVDSTLKIQPAELGDSAVYLCASSEGPTGSYNEQFFGPGTRLTVL.

This chain joins TRBV30 and TRBJ1-1, with D maybe TRBD1 (6 bases). CDR3 length: 13 amino acids. CDR1 and CDR2 (germline): GTSNPN, SVGIG (reference sequence). The V gene lost 0 bases and the J gene lost 4 bases, with 9 bases spanning the gap. CDR3 sequence (DNA): TGTGCCTGGAGTGTACGGGGGGCCACTGAAGCTTTCTTT. The encoded protein is CAWSVRGATEAFF.